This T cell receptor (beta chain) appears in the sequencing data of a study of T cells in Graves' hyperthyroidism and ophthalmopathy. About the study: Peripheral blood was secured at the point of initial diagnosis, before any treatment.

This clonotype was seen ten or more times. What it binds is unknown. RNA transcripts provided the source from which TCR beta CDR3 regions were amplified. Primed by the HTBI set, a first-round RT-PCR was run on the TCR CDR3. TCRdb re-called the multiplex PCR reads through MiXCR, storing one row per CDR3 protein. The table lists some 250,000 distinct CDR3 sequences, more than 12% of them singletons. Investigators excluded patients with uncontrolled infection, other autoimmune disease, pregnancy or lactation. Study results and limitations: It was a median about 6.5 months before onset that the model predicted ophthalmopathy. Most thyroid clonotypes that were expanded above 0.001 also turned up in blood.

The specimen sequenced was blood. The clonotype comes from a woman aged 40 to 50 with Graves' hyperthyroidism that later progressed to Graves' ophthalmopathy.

CDR3 nucleotides: TGCAGTGCTAGCATCGCGGGAGGCACAGATACGCAGTATTTT. It is translated as CSASIAGGTDTQYF. The genes are TRBV20-1 and TRBJ2-3, with TRBD2 matching 7 bases. The V gene end was trimmed by 3 bases and the J gene end by 1 base; junction bases not matched to a gene: 4. CDR1 and CDR2 from the germline V gene are DFQATT and SNEGSKA (reference sequence). The CDR3 length is 14 residues.